The 28 T cell receptor beta chains given below trace back to one sample, sequenced in a study of vaccination and CD4 T cells after COVID-19. Treatment here: roughly nine-day PBMC culture with coronavirus spike peptide pools or control peptides (ViraFEST assay). Cultured CD4+ T-cell DNA underwent Oncomine TCR Beta short-read sequencing. Each CDR3 protein gets one entry after TCRdb re-called the PCR reads with MiXCR. The data contain just under 20,000 distinct CDR3 sequences, 40% of them singletons. The antigens for these receptors are not known. Source: CD4+ T cells from blood, cultured in vitro, taken after SARS-CoV-2 vaccination. The receptors were sampled from a human donor who had recovered from COVID-19.

The V and J genes are TRBV7-6 and TRBJ2-1; 8 bases are shared with TRBD1. The V gene end was trimmed by 4 bases and the J gene end by 5 bases; junction bases not matched to a gene: 7. Looked up from germline, CDR1 is SGHVS and CDR2 is FNYEAQ. The CDR3 sequence is 15 residues long. The CDR3 DNA reads as TGTGCCAGCAGCTCCGGGACAGGTTTGCACAATGAGCAGTTCTTC. This encodes CASSSGTGLHNEQFF.

Of note for this clonotype: The conserved final phenylalanine or tryptophan is absent from the CDR3, which likely points to a read error. This chain links TRBV20-1 with TRBJ2-5; 15 nucleotides line up with TRBD2. Germline CDR1 and CDR2: DFQATT and SNEGSKA (reference sequence). CDR3 length equals 15 residues. V shed 1 base and J 5 bases; nucleotides not matched to a gene: 2. The CDR3 DNA reads as TGCAGTGCTAGAGGGACTAGCGGGGGGGCGGAGACCCAGTACTTG. Its protein product is CSARGTSGGAETQYL.

V usage is TRBV15 and J usage is TRBJ2-5; D is undetermined. V was clipped by 0 bases and J by 1 base, with 6 bases between them. CDR1 and CDR2 from the germline V gene are LNHNV and YYDKDF (reference sequence). The CDR3 is 14 residues long. This chain's CDR3 is CATSRDNGQETQYF. CDR3 nucleotide sequence: TGTGCCACCAGCAGAGATAACGGCCAAGAGACCCAGTACTTC.

V and J are TRBV7-2 and TRBJ1-4; the match to TRBD1 covers 11 bases. Trimming took 0 bases from V and 7 from J; bases not matched to a gene: 1. The CDR3 runs to 15 residues. CDR1 is SGHTA, CDR2 FQGNSA, per germline. CDR3 loop: CASSLAGTGGEKLFF. CDR3 DNA: TGTGCCAGCAGCTTAGCGGGGACAGGGGGTGAAAAACTGTTTTTT.

The chain uses TRBV15 and TRBJ2-7, with 8 positions matching TRBD2. There are 16 residues in the CDR3. Germline assignment: CDR1 LNHNV and CDR2 YYDKDF (reference sequence). The V and J ends lost 0 bases and 2 bases, in that order; junction bases with no gene match: 6. CDR3 coding DNA: TGTGCCACCAGCAGAGATCTCCAAGCGGGAGCCTACGAGCAGTACTTC. It codes for CATSRDLQAGAYEQYF.

This chain joins TRBV4-2 and TRBJ1-6; D gene ambiguous. V was shortened by 4 bases and J by 5 bases, with 15 bases between the two germline ends. This CDR3 spans 16 amino acids. Germline CDR1 is LGHNA and CDR2 is YNFKEQ. CDR3 in amino acids: CASSRSRGINNSPLHF. CDR3 in DNA: TGTGCCAGCAGCCGGTCGCGCGGGATAAATAATTCACCCCTCCACTTT.

Details on this clonotype: A much bigger clone sits one base away, suggesting this may be a read error. The J gene is TRBJ1-1, the V gene TRBV7-9; 8 bases line up with TRBD1. Per the germline V gene, CDR1 is SEHNR and CDR2 is FQNEAQ (reference sequence). V was clipped by 5 bases and J by 1 base; unmatched bases: 6. CDR3 length: 15 residues. Here the CDR3 reads CASSPQGAGNTEAFF. The DNA for the CDR3 is TGTGCCAGCAGCCCTCAGGGGGCCGGGAACACTGAAGCTTTCTTT.

V and J are TRBV6-5 and TRBJ1-1; D ambiguous. The V and J ends lost 0 bases and 0 bases respectively, with 8 bases between them. The CDR3 is 15 residues long. The V gene's germline CDR1 is MNHEY and CDR2 SVGAGI. The CDR3 coding sequence is TGTGCCAGCAGTTACTCGTATCCGGTGAACACTGAAGCTTTCTTT. The encoded protein is CASSYSYPVNTEAFF.

CDR3 residues: CASSPRSAQNYGYTF. CDR3 nucleotides: TGTGCCAGCAGCCCCCGGAGCGCACAAAACTATGGCTACACCTTC. The V and J genes are TRBV7-9 and TRBJ1-2; D ambiguous. This CDR3 contains 15 residues. Germline V CDR1 and CDR2: SEHNR, FQNEAQ (reference sequence). The V end lost 5 bases, the J end lost 2 bases, and 15 bases lay between the germline ends.

The V and J genes are TRBV7-2 and TRBJ2-5; D gene uncertain. This CDR3 region has 14 residues. Trimming removed 2 bases from V and 2 bases from J, with 9 bases in between. Germline V gives CDR1 SGHTA, CDR2 FQGNSA. CDR3 sequence (DNA): TGTGCCAGCAGCTTACGGACGCAGCAAGAGACCCAGTACTTC. Residues: CASSLRTQQETQYF.

The rearrangement links TRBV4-3 to TRBJ1-1, with D perhaps TRBD1 (5 bases). CDR3 size: 16 residues. Germline V lookup: CDR1 LGHNA, CDR2 YSLEER. Trimming stripped 1 base from V and 0 bases from J, with 12 bases between. The CDR3 sequence is CASSQVGQGVNTEAFF. The CDR3 DNA reads as TGCGCCAGCAGCCAAGTCGGGCAGGGCGTGAACACTGAAGCTTTCTTT.

The chain carries TRBV9 and TRBJ1-6, with D hard to call. V gave up 4 bases and J gave up 7 bases, with 9 bases separating them. CDR1 is SGDLS and CDR2 is YYNGEE in the germline V gene. CDR3 length equals 13 residues. The CDR3 bases are TGTGCCAGCAGCCCAACCAGAAATTCACCCCTCCACTTT. Protein product: CASSPTRNSPLHF.

This clonotype was seen a few times. The chain is built from TRBV6-1 and TRBJ1-5; weak D call: TRBD1 (5 bases). V gave up 5 bases and J gave up 7 bases, with 12 bases separating them. Germline loops: CDR1 MNHNS, CDR2 SASEGT. This CDR3 comprises 13 residues. The CDR3 protein is CASSQGVRQPQHF. CDR3 nucleotide sequence: TGTGCCAGCAGTCAGGGTGTCCGACAGCCCCAGCATTTT.

This clonotype occurred a few times. The V and J genes are TRBV11-3 and TRBJ2-5, with TRBD2 identical over 10 bases. The CDR3 has 17 amino acids. CDR1 and CDR2 (germline): SGHNT, YENEEA. With 1 base clipped from V and 2 bases from J, the junction kept 7 bases outside the gene matches. CDR3 nucleotide sequence: TGTGCCAGCAGCTTAGGGGGGGCTAGCGGGAGTCAAGAGACCCAGTACTTC. Protein: CASSLGGASGSQETQYF.

The rearrangement joins TRBV20-1 to TRBJ1-2; D perhaps matches TRBD1 (6 bases). Germline lookup yields CDR1 DFQATT and CDR2 SNEGSKA (reference sequence). The V end lost 4 bases, the J end lost 2 bases, and 11 bases lay between the germline ends. The CDR3 covers 13 residues. DNA for the CDR3: TGCAGTGCTACCAGGGGACAAAACTATGGCTACACCTTC. It encodes CSATRGQNYGYTF.

The chain has TRBV25-1 and TRBJ1-2; weak D call: TRBD1 (6 bases). The ends were cut back, 2 bases at V and 8 bases at J, with 12 bases in the middle. CDR3 length equals 13 residues. Germline CDR1 and CDR2: MGHDK and SYGVNS. The chain's CDR3 is CASSERHGGGYTF. DNA of the CDR3: TGTGCCAGCAGTGAACGGCATGGGGGCGGCTACACCTTC.

To note about this clonotype: As the CDR3 is not closed by the conserved phenylalanine or tryptophan, this likely results from a read error. V usage is TRBV18 and J usage is TRBJ2-3; D ambiguous. The CDR3 length is 11 residues. V gave up 3 bases and J gave up 6 bases, with 4 bases separating them. The germline V gene has CDR1 KGHSH and CDR2 LQKENI. The CDR3 region is CASSPKDTQYS. In DNA form, the CDR3 reads TGTGCCAGCTCACCCAAGGATACGCAGTATTCT.

The chain links TRBV7-2 to TRBJ2-7, with D perhaps TRBD1 (6 bases). The CDR3 has 13 residues. Germline CDR1 is SGHTA and CDR2 is FQGNSA. Trimming removed 2 bases at V and 5 bases at J, with 10 bases between. CDR3 in amino acids: CASSLTGLNEQYF. The CDR3 DNA follows: TGTGCCAGCAGCTTAACAGGGTTGAACGAGCAGTACTTC.

J is TRBJ2-1 and V is TRBV15; 7 nucleotides align to TRBD2. The germline V gene encodes CDR1 LNHNV and CDR2 YYDKDF (reference sequence). The CDR3 is 14 amino acids. V gave up 6 bases and J gave up 0 bases; unmatched junction bases: 2. For the CDR3, the DNA is TGTGCCACCAGGCGGGAGAGCTCCTACAATGAGCAGTTCTTC. It is translated as CATRRESSYNEQFF.

This clonotype was observed a few times. The rearrangement links TRBV7-3 to TRBJ2-1; 13 positions agree with TRBD2. V dropped 5 bases and J dropped 2; count of bases not matched to a gene: 12. This CDR3 spans 19 amino acids. The germline gives CDR1 SGHTA, CDR2 FQGTGA. CDR3 in amino acids: CASSAGLAGPVGTYNEQFF. The CDR3 DNA is TGTGCCAGCAGCGCGGGACTAGCGGGACCCGTGGGGACCTACAATGAGCAGTTCTTC.

The chain is built from TRBV20-1 and TRBJ2-7, with D possibly being TRBD2 (7 bases). V was pared by 3 bases and J by 0 bases, with 18 bases between. CDR1 is DFQATT and CDR2 is SNEGSKA in the germline V gene (reference sequence). The CDR3 consists of 16 residues. As DNA, the CDR3 is TGCAGTGCTAGGGGACTATGGGGGGACAACTCCTACGAGCAGTACTTC. Its protein is CSARGLWGDNSYEQYF.

The chain combines TRBV5-4 with TRBJ2-7, with 9 bases that match TRBD2. CDR1 SGHNT and CDR2 YYREEE come from the germline V gene (reference sequence). Unmatched junction bases numbered 8, after V lost 5 bases and J lost 5 bases. The CDR3 totals 14 residues. CDR3 nucleotides: TGTGCCAGCAGGTCGAAGCGGGAGGTCCACGAGCAGTACTTC. Residues: CASRSKREVHEQYF.

The sample holds one count of this clonotype. The V call is TRBV7-8, the J call TRBJ1-4; 7 bases fit TRBD1. The CDR3 totals 16 residues. V was pared by 1 base and J by 6 bases, with 8 bases of the junction left unmatched. Germline loops: CDR1 SGHVS, CDR2 FQNEAQ. CDR3 DNA: TGTGCCAGCAGCTTAGTGACCGGACAGGCCCATGAAAAACTGTTTTTT. Its protein product is CASSLVTGQAHEKLFF.

The chain couples TRBV5-6 to TRBJ2-1, with D possibly matching TRBD1 (6 bases). There are 15 residues in the CDR3. The V gene lost 7 bases and the J gene lost 2 bases, with 16 bases spanning the gap. Germline values: CDR1 SGHDT, CDR2 YYEEEE. CDR3 residues: CASFRTRGPYNEQFF. The CDR3 nucleotides are TGTGCCAGCTTCCGGACCAGGGGCCCCTACAATGAGCAGTTCTTC.

Only a few counts were recorded for this clonotype. The J gene is TRBJ2-5, the V gene TRBV18, with unresolved D. This CDR3 region has 13 residues. Deletions cut 3 bases from V and 2 bases from J, with 7 bases between. Per germline, CDR1 KGHSH and CDR2 LQKENI. CDR3 region: CASSPRDQETQYF. CDR3 DNA: TGTGCCAGCTCACCGAGAGATCAAGAGACCCAGTACTTC.

This chain links TRBV27 with TRBJ2-5, with D possibly matching TRBD2 (5 bases). The germline V gene has CDR1 MNHEY and CDR2 SMNVEV (reference sequence). This CDR3 region has 14 residues. Trimming took 8 bases from V and 2 from J, leaving 15 bases between them. CDR3 loop: CASSVGQRQETQYF. For the CDR3, the DNA is TGTGCCAGCTCCGTAGGGCAGCGGCAAGAGACCCAGTACTTC.

This chain links TRBV20-1 with TRBJ2-2; 11 bases are a match to TRBD2. V lost 0 bases and J lost 5; bases outside the gene matches: 5. The CDR3 spans 16 residues. Germline CDR1 DFQATT, CDR2 SNEGSKA (reference sequence). The CDR3, as DNA: TGCAGTGCTAGAGATAGACTAGCGGGGAATACCGGGGAGCTGTTTTTT. Residues: CSARDRLAGNTGELFF.

This clonotype was counted only a few times. Sequence at one end of the junction differs from germline and may be a read error. The J gene is TRBJ2-2, the V gene TRBV2, with D possibly matching TRBD1 (5 bases). This CDR3 contains 15 residues. The germline gives CDR1 SNHLY, CDR2 FYNNEI. CDR3 residues: CASSDKGHTTGELFF. The CDR3 bases are TGTGCTAGCAGTGACAAAGGACATACTACCGGGGAGCTGTTTTTT.